The T cell receptor (beta chain) under discussion was sequenced for a study of T cell responses to AZD1222 COVID-19 vaccine. Study observations and caveats: The CD4 TCRs associated with vaccination extended across spike and predominated at 160-218 and 743-854. Close to half of spike-specific TCRs reportedly recognize unmutated variant regions. Spike-specific TCRs gained breadth and depth after people received two AZD1222 doses. The donor group comprised mostly white British people and more females; the analysis possibly underestimated clonal diversity.

As for this clone: The antigen remains unidentified.

Assay: immunoSEQ multiplex PCR; the TCRdb copy retains only in-frame clones and omits some. The sample consists of about 99,000 clones, about 90% of them appearing once. Germline CDR1 and CDR2: SQVTM and ANQGSEA. V lost 2 bases, J lost 2 bases, and 8 bases stayed unmatched. This CDR3 region has 15 residues. The chain has TRBV29-1 and TRBJ1-2; 7 bases map to TRBD1. The material was peripheral blood, obtained on day 0 of AZD1222 vaccination. The clonotype was recovered from an adult in good health. CDR3 DNA: TGCAGCGTTGAAATCGTAAAGGGGGCGAACTATGGCTACACCTTC. This codes for CSVEIVKGANYGYTF. Together with reference TRBV29-1 and TRBJ1-2, the CDR3 gives the full variable domain: SAVISQKPSRDICQRGTSLTIQCQVDSQVTMMFWYRQQPGQSLTLIATANQGSEATYESGFVIDKFPISRPNLTFSTLTVSNMSPEDSSIYLCSVEIVKGANYGYTFGSGTRLTVV.